This TCR beta chain originates from a study of shared clonotypes between healthy human individuals. As for the study in general: Those who served as donors were a couple of women and three men between the ages of 18 and 49.

Naive CD8 cells, CD45RO-negative and positively selected for CCR7, excluded terminally differentiated effector memory CD45RA+ cells. Comments on this clone: Its antigen is unknown. Other DNA sequences in this specimen translate into the identical CDR3.

The study's findings and limits: Clonotype sharing among donors, it was expected, would be affected by sequencing depth.

TCRdb's copy holds only in-frame clones and misses some; the assay was immunoSEQ multiplex PCR. The table includes some 2 million clones, about 95% detected once. The germline CDR1 and CDR2 sequences are LNHDA and SQIVND (reference sequence). The V and J ends lost 3 bases and 0 bases respectively, with 8 bases between them. This CDR3 is 14 amino acids long. The chain employs TRBV19 and TRBJ1-1, with TRBD1 as a possible D gene (5 bases). The receptor was derived from a man younger than 35 in good health. The sample consisted of naive CD8+ T cells sorted from blood. The CDR3 bases are TGTGCCAGTAGTATTGTAGGGGTGAACACTGAAGCTTTCTTT. Its translation is CASSIVGVNTEAFF.